This TCR beta chain was profiled in a study of identical twins. Per germline, CDR1 SGHKS and CDR2 YYEKEE (reference sequence). This CDR3 is 15 amino acids long. The junction had 6 bases not matched to a gene; V was cut back by 0 bases and J by 7 bases. A single record per CDR3 protein comes from TCRdb applying MiXCR to the 5' RACE reads. The repertoire holds approximately 250,000 distinct CDR3 sequences, with 5.5% to 7.5% as singletons. This clonotype was seen a handful of times. These data also formed part of another study, on T cells expressing NK-cell markers.

The chain is built from TRBV5-5 and TRBJ2-7; 11 nucleotides line up with TRBD2. The receptor was isolated from a woman aged 18 to 35 in good health. Sequenced: CD8+ T cells sorted from blood. The CDR3 reads CASSLADTSGSEQYF. The CDR3 DNA sequence: TGTGCCAGCAGCTTGGCCGATACTAGCGGGAGTGAGCAGTACTTC. The full variable domain, with the rest looked up from reference TRBV5-5 and TRBJ2-7, is DAGVTQSPTHLIKTRGQQVTLRCSPISGHKSVSWYQQVLGQGPQFIFQYYEKEERGRGNFPDRFSARQFPNYSSELNVNALLLGDSALYLCASSLADTSGSEQYFGPGTRLTVT.